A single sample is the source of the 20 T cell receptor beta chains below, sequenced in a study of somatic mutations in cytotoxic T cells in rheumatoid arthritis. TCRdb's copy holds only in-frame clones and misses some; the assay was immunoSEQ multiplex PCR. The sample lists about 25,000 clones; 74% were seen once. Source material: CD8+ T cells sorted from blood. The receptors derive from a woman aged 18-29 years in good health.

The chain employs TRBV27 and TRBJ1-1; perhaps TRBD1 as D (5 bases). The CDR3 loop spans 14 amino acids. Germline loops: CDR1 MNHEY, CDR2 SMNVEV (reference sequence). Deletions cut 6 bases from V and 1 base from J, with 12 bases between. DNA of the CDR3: TGTGCCAGCAGGTCGGGGGTCGGGAACACTGAAGCTTTCTTT. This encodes CASRSGVGNTEAFF.

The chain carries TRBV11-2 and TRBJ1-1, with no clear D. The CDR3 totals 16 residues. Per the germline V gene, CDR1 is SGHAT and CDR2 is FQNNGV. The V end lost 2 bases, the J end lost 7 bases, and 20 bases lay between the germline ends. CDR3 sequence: CASSLNAYSREDEAFF. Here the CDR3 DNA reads TGTGCCAGCAGCTTAAACGCGTACTCCCGGGAGGATGAAGCTTTCTTT.

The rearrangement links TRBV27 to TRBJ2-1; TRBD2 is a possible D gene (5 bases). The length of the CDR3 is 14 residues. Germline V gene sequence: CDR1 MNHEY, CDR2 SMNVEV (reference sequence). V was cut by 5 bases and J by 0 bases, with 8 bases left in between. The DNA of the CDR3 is TGTGCCAGCAGTCTCCGGGGCTCCTACAATGAGCAGTTCTTC. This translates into CASSLRGSYNEQFF.

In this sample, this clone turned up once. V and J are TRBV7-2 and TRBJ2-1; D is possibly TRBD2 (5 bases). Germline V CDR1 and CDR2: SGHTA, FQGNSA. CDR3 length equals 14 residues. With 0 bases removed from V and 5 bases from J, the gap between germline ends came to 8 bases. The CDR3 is CASSLAGVHNEQFF. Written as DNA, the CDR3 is TGTGCCAGCAGCTTAGCGGGAGTCCACAATGAGCAGTTCTTC. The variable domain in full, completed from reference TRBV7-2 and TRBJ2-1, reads GAGVSQSPSNKVTEKGKDVELRCDPISGHTALYWYRQSLGQGLEFLIYFQGNSAPDKSGLPSDRFSAERTGGSVSTLTIQRTQQEDSAVYLCASSLAGVHNEQFFGPGTRLTVL.

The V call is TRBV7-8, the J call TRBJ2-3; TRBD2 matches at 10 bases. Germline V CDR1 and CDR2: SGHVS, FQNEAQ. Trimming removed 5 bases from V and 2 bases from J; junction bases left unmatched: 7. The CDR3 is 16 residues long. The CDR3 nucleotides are TGTGCCAGCAGCCCCCCTAGCGGGGGTTTCACAGATACGCAGTATTTT. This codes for CASSPPSGGFTDTQYF.

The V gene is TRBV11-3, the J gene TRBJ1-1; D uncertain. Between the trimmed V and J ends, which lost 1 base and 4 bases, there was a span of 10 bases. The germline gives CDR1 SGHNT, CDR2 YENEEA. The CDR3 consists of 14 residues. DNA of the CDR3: TGTGCCAGCAGCTTAGGTCTGGGTACCACTGAAGCTTTCTTT. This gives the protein CASSLGLGTTEAFF.

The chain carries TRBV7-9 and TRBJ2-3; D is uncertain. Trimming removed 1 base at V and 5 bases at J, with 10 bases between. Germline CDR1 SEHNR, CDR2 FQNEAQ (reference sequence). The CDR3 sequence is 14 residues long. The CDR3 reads CASSLEGREDTQYF. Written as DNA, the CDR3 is TGTGCCAGCAGCTTAGAAGGGCGTGAAGATACGCAGTATTTT.

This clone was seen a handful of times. In DNA, the CDR3 is TGTGCCAGCAGCGGAATGGGTGTAGAAGCTTTCTTT. It yields the protein CASSGMGVEAFF. This chain links TRBV6-5 with TRBJ1-1; D not resolved. From germline, CDR1 is MNHEY and CDR2 SVGAGI. V was clipped by 6 bases and J by 8 bases, with 13 bases between them. CDR3 length: 12 residues.

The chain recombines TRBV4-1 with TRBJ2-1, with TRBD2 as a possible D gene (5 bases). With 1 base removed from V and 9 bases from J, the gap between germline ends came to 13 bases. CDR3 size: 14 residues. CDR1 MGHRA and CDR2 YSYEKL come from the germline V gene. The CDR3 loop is CASSQGELAGEQFF. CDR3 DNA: TGCGCCAGCAGCCAAGGGGAGCTAGCAGGTGAGCAGTTCTTC.

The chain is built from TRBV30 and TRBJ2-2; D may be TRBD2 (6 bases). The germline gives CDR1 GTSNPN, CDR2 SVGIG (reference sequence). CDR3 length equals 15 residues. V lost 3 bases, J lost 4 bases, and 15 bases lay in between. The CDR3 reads CAWRPLALGTGELFF. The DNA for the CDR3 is TGTGCCTGGAGACCACTAGCATTGGGCACCGGGGAGCTGTTTTTT.

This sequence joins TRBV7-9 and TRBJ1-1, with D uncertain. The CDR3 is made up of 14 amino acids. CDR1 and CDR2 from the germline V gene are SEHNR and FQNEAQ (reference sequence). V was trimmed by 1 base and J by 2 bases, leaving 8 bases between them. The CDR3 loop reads CASSLGSGNTEAFF. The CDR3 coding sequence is TGTGCCAGCAGCTTAGGGTCGGGAAACACTGAAGCTTTCTTT.

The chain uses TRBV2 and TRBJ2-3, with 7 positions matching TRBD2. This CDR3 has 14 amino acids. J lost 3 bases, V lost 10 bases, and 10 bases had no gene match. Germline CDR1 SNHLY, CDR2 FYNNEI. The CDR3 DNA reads TGTGCCATGGTGGGGAGGGGCGCTACAGATACGCAGTATTTT. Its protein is CAMVGRGATDTQYF.

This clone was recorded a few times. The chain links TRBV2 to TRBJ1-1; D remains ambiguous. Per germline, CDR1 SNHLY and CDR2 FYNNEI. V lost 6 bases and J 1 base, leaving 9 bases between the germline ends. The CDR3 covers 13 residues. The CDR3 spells CASREAENTEAFF. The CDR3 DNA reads TGTGCCAGCAGGGAGGCAGAGAACACTGAAGCTTTCTTT.

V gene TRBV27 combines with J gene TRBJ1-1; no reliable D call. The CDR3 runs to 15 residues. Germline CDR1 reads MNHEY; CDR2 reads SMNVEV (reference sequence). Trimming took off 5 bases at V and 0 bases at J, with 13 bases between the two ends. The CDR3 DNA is TGTGCCAGCAGTCCACAAGATCAAATGAACACTGAAGCTTTCTTT. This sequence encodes CASSPQDQMNTEAFF.

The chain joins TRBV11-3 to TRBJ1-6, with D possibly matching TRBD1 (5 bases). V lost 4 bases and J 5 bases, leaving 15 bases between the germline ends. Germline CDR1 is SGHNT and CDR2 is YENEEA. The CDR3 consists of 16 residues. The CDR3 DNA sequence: TGTGCCAGCAGCTACCCCCCGGGGGGAGATAATTCACCCCTCCACTTT. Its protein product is CASSYPPGGDNSPLHF.

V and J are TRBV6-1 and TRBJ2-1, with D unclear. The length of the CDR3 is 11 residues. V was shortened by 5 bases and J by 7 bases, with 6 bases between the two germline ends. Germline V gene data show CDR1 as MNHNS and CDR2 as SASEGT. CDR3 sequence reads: CASSLGNEQFF. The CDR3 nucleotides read TGTGCCAGCAGTCTGGGGAATGAGCAGTTCTTC.

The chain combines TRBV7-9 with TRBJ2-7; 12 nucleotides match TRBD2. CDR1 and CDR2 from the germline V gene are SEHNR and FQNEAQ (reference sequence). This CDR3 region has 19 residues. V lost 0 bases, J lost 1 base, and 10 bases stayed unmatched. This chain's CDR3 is CASSLARLAGGLHSYEQYF. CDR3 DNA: TGTGCCAGCAGCTTAGCGCGCCTAGCGGGAGGGCTTCATTCCTACGAGCAGTACTTC.

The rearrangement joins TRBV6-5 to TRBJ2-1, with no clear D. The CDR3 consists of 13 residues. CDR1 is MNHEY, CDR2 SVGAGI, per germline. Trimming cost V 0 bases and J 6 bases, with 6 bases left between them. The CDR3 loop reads CASSYSNINEQFF. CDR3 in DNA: TGTGCCAGCAGTTACTCGAATATCAATGAGCAGTTCTTC.

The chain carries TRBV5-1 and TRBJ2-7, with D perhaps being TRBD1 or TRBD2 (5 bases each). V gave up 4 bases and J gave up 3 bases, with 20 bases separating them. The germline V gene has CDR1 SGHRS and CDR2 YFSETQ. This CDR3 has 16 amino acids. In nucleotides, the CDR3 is TGCGCCAGCAGCGGAGAGGGACGGTCCGGTTACTACGAGCAGTACTTC. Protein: CASSGEGRSGYYEQYF.

The CDR3 sequence: CASSLLAGENNEQFF. CDR3 DNA: TGTGCCAGCAGTTTACTAGCGGGGGAAAACAATGAGCAGTTCTTC. The chain is built from TRBV28 and TRBJ2-1; 10 nucleotides line up with TRBD2. The CDR3 runs 15 residues. Per germline, CDR1 MDHEN and CDR2 SYDVKM. J lost 5 bases, V lost 2 bases, and 3 bases had no gene match.